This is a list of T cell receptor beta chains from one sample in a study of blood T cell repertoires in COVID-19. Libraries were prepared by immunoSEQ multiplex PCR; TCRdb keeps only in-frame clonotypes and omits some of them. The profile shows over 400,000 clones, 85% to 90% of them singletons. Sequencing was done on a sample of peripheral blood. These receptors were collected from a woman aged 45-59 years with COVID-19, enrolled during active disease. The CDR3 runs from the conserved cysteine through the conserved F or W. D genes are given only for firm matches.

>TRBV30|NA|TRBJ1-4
TGTGCCTGGAGTCTCCGAACAGAAATTAATGAAAAACTGTTTTTT
CAWSLRTEINEKLFF
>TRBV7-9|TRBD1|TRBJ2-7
TGTGCCAGCAGCGTATCAGGGGGCGAGCAGTACTTC
CASSVSGGEQYF
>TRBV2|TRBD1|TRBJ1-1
TGTGCCAGCAGTAGGACAGGATTGGGGACTGAAGCTTTCTTT
CASSRTGLGTEAFF
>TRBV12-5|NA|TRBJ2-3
TGTGCTAGTGGTTTGGTAGAAGCACATACGCAGTATTTT
CASGLVEAHTQYF
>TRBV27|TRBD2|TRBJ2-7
TGTGCCAGCAGCCGCTCGACTAGCGGGGGGTACGAGCAGTACTTC
CASSRSTSGGYEQYF
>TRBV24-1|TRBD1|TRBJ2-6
TGTGCCACCAGTGTCCGGGGACAGGGTTCTGGGGCCAACGTCCTGACTTTC
CATSVRGQGSGANVLTF
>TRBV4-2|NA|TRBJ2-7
TGTGCCAGCAGCCAAGCTACGGCGGGTTGGAACGAGCAGTACTTC
CASSQATAGWNEQYF
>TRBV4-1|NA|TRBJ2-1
TGCGCCAGCAGCCAAGCCTGGAGGCGGGGTGAGCAGTTCTTC
CASSQAWRRGEQFF
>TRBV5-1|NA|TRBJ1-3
TGCGCCAGCAGCTTGGCCCCGCAGGGCTATGGAAACACCATATATTTT
CASSLAPQGYGNTIYF
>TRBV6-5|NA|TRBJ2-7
TGTGCCAGCCTCAGTTACGAGCAGTACTTC
CASLSYEQYF
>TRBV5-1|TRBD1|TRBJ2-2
TGCGCCAGCAGCTCCCGACAGGGCGAGGCCGGGGAGCTGTTTTTT
CASSSRQGEAGELFF
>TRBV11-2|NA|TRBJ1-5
TGTGCCAGCAGCCTGGACAGTCTTAGCAATCAGCCCCAGCATTTT
CASSLDSLSNQPQHF
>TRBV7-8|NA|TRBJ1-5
TGTGCCAGCAGCTCCGGCAGGGGACCCCTAGGGAGCAATCAGCCCCAGCATTTT
CASSSGRGPLGSNQPQHF